A single sample gave rise to the 28 T cell receptor beta chains below, sequenced in a study of blood T cell repertoires in COVID-19 (dated by TCRdb to the early 2020s). To prepare the library, the immunoSEQ multiplex PCR assay was applied. TCRdb mirrors the immuneACCESS table, restricted to in-frame sequences. Some clones are absent from its copies; in checked studies, under half trace to an unresolved V gene, and the reason for the others is unknown. The sample data list a few hundred thousand clones, and 75% to 85% of these were observed just once. The ten largest clonotypes hold roughly 1.3% of the sample. The sample comprised peripheral blood. The receptors shown here come from a woman aged 25-40 years with COVID-19, enrolled during active disease.

The chain is built from TRBV4-2 and TRBJ2-2, with TRBD1 matching 8 bases. The CDR3 is made up of 16 amino acids. J lost 5 bases, V lost 3 bases, and 8 bases had no gene match. Germline-derived CDR1 and CDR2 are LGHNA and YNFKEQ. Here the CDR3 DNA reads TGTGCCAGCAGCCACCGCGGACAGGGACGGACCGGGGAGCTGTTTTTT. Protein product: CASSHRGQGRTGELFF.

A remark on this clone: In the same sample, other DNA sequences code for this CDR3. The chain carries TRBV27 and TRBJ2-7; TRBD1 matches at 7 bases. CDR3 length equals 14 residues. Looked up from germline, CDR1 is MNHEY and CDR2 is SMNVEV (reference sequence). V shed 5 bases and J 1 base; nucleotides not matched to a gene: 5. CDR3 sequence reads: CASSPRDSSYEQYF. For the CDR3, the DNA is TGTGCCAGCAGTCCCCGGGACAGTTCCTACGAGCAGTACTTC.

This clone was seen only once. At one end the junction does not follow the germline gene, possibly because of a read error. V gene TRBV5-1 combines with J gene TRBJ2-7; TRBD2 matches 14 bases. The CDR3 is 13 amino acids. CDR1 is SGHRS and CDR2 is YFSETQ in the germline V gene. The CDR3 sequence is CASSSTSGRAGDF. CDR3 DNA: TGCGCCAGCAGCTCGACTAGCGGGAGGGCCGGAGACTTC.

A single count supports this clone. The rearrangement joins TRBV28 to TRBJ2-3; possibly TRBD1 for D (6 bases). Germline assignment: CDR1 MDHEN and CDR2 SYDVKM. This CDR3 contains 15 residues. Trimming removed 5 bases at V and 0 bases at J, with 12 bases between. This chain's CDR3 is CASSRGQSSTDTQYF. CDR3 in DNA: TGTGCCAGCAGTCGCGGACAGTCTAGCACAGATACGCAGTATTTT.

The chain combines TRBV19 with TRBJ1-1; 7 nucleotides match TRBD1. The J segment lost 4 bases and the V segment lost 7 bases, leaving 9 bases of the junction unmatched. Germline assignment: CDR1 LNHDA and CDR2 SQIVND (reference sequence). This CDR3 region has 14 residues. The CDR3 nucleotides read TGTGCCAGTACCGACGACAGGGCGCCCACTGAAGCTTTCTTT. It is translated as CASTDDRAPTEAFF.

This chain connects TRBV5-4 to TRBJ1-6, with TRBD1 matching 7 bases. Germline assignment: CDR1 SGHNT and CDR2 YYREEE (reference sequence). This CDR3 comprises 18 residues. V lost 0 bases to trimming and J lost 0 bases; unmatched junction nucleotides: 6. CDR3: CASSLAGGWSSYNSPLHF. DNA of the CDR3: TGTGCCAGCAGCTTGGCAGGGGGGTGGAGCTCCTATAATTCACCCCTCCACTTT.

The chain recombines TRBV2 with TRBJ1-2, with no clear D. Between the trimmed V and J ends, which lost 4 bases and 1 base, there was a span of 7 bases. The CDR3 is made up of 13 amino acids. Germline V gives CDR1 SNHLY, CDR2 FYNNEI. The CDR3 DNA follows: TGTGCCAGCAGTGGTACATTTAACTATGGCTACACCTTC. The encoded protein is CASSGTFNYGYTF. Based on the CDR3 plus reference TRBV2 and TRBJ1-2, the full variable domain is EPEVTQTPSHQVTQMGQEVILRCVPISNHLYFYWYRQILGQKVEFLVSFYNNEISEKSEIFDDQFSVERPDGSNFTLKIRSTKLEDSAMYFCASSGTFNYGYTFGSGTRLTVV.

The chain has TRBV4-3 and TRBJ2-7; 7 positions agree with TRBD2. The CDR3 runs 16 residues. The V gene end was trimmed by 1 base and the J gene end by 2 bases; junction bases not matched to a gene: 8. Germline V lookup: CDR1 LGHNA, CDR2 YSLEER. The CDR3 bases are TGCGCCAGCAGCCAAGCCGGGGGGAAGAGAGCCTACGAGCAGTACTTC. Encoded protein: CASSQAGGKRAYEQYF.

As DNA, the CDR3 is TGTGCCAGCAGTGCCGGGACAGGATACAATGAGCAGTTCTTC. Its translation: CASSAGTGYNEQFF. The genes are TRBV6-4 and TRBJ2-1; TRBD1 agrees at 8 bases. Unmatched junction bases numbered 3, after V lost 4 bases and J lost 4 bases. The CDR3 covers 14 residues. Germline lookup yields CDR1 MRHNA and CDR2 SNTAGT.

V is TRBV9 and J is TRBJ2-1; 9 positions match TRBD2. The CDR3 extends over 17 amino acids. Germline V gives CDR1 SGDLS, CDR2 YYNGEE. J gave up 4 bases and V 0 bases, and 8 bases lay outside the gene matches. The CDR3 loop is CASSVEFSGSSYNEQFF. The CDR3 region has the DNA TGTGCCAGCAGCGTAGAGTTTAGCGGGAGTTCATACAATGAGCAGTTCTTC.

The V and J genes are TRBV27 and TRBJ1-1; 7 positions match TRBD1. V lost 3 bases, J lost 0 bases, and 7 bases stayed unmatched. CDR1 and CDR2 (germline): MNHEY, SMNVEV (reference sequence). This CDR3 is 16 amino acids long. This CDR3 reads CASSFTPDRMNTEAFF. DNA for the CDR3: TGTGCCAGCAGTTTCACCCCGGACAGGATGAACACTGAAGCTTTCTTT.

The V call is TRBV7-3, the J call TRBJ2-1, with D possibly matching TRBD1 (5 bases). The CDR3 runs to 13 residues. CDR1 SGHTA and CDR2 FQGTGA come from the germline V gene. The V and J ends lost 2 bases and 5 bases respectively, with 7 bases between them. The CDR3 loop reads CASSLRQNNEQFF. CDR3 nucleotides: TGTGCCAGCAGCTTACGACAGAACAATGAGCAGTTCTTC.

The gene calls are TRBV10-3 and TRBJ1-6; D might be TRBD1 (6 bases). The CDR3 spans 14 residues. CDR1 is ENHRY, CDR2 SYGVKD, per germline. Trimming removed 2 bases at V and 10 bases at J, with 12 bases between. The CDR3 sequence: CAISEDRTRSPLHF. In DNA form, the CDR3 reads TGTGCCATCAGTGAGGACAGGACGCGGTCACCCCTCCACTTT.

This chain uses TRBV7-2 with TRBJ1-3; the match to TRBD1 covers 7 bases. The CDR3 covers 16 residues. The V gene end was trimmed by 1 base and the J gene end by 1 base; junction bases not matched to a gene: 4. Germline CDR1 and CDR2: SGHTA and FQGNSA. Here the CDR3 reads CASSLVGGPSGNTIYF. The CDR3 DNA follows: TGTGCCAGCAGCTTAGTAGGGGGCCCGTCTGGAAACACCATATATTTT.

The chain has TRBV5-6 and TRBJ1-1; D is uncertain. The germline V and J ends were trimmed by 0 bases and 11 bases, with 11 bases remaining between them. This CDR3 has 12 amino acids. The V gene's germline CDR1 is SGHDT and CDR2 YYEEEE. CDR3 residues: CASSLGWSRAFF. The CDR3 nucleotides read TGTGCCAGCAGCTTGGGATGGAGTAGGGCTTTCTTT.

This rearrangement joins TRBV7-3 to TRBJ2-3; tentatively, D is TRBD2 (6 bases). The CDR3 consists of 15 residues. The germline V gene encodes CDR1 SGHTA and CDR2 FQGTGA. V lost 3 bases and J 4 bases, leaving 14 bases between the germline ends. CDR3 in DNA: TGTGCCAGCAGCTTCGTGGCTAGCGTTTCAGATACGCAGTATTTT. Protein sequence: CASSFVASVSDTQYF.

This rearrangement joins TRBV7-9 to TRBJ1-1; D is possibly TRBD1 (6 bases). Germline V gene data show CDR1 as SEHNR and CDR2 as FQNEAQ (reference sequence). V dropped 5 bases and J dropped 7 bases, with 11 bases sitting between them. This CDR3 has 12 residues. The CDR3 DNA follows: TGTGCCAGCAGCCCCATGACAGGTGAAGCTTTCTTT. Its protein product is CASSPMTGEAFF.

The rearrangement links TRBV19 to TRBJ1-5; unclear D gene. V was cut by 1 base and J by 2 bases, with 6 bases left in between. CDR3 length: 14 amino acids. The germline V gene has CDR1 LNHDA and CDR2 SQIVND (reference sequence). CDR3 sequence (DNA): TGTGCCAGTAGTATAGTATTTGGCAATCAGCCCCAGCATTTT. As protein: CASSIVFGNQPQHF.

The rearrangement joins TRBV6-5 to TRBJ1-2; TRBD1 is a possible D gene (5 bases). Germline values: CDR1 MNHEY, CDR2 SVGAGI. The CDR3 covers 14 residues. Deletions cut 0 bases from V and 6 bases from J, with 11 bases between. This chain's CDR3 is CASSYSGTQDGYTF. CDR3 coding DNA: TGTGCCAGCAGTTACTCCGGGACTCAGGATGGCTACACCTTC.

Only a few counts were recorded for this clone. The rearrangement uses TRBV4-2 and TRBJ2-1, with TRBD2 identical over 9 bases. The CDR3 has 17 residues. The germline V gene encodes CDR1 LGHNA and CDR2 YNFKEQ. The junction had 6 bases not matched to a gene; V was cut back by 1 base and J by 2 bases. The CDR3 is CASSQVVAGVAYNEQFF. DNA of the CDR3: TGTGCCAGCAGCCAAGTCGTAGCGGGAGTCGCCTACAATGAGCAGTTCTTC.

This sequence joins TRBV7-6 and TRBJ2-5; D might be TRBD1 (7 bases). Germline V CDR1 and CDR2: SGHVS, FNYEAQ. V was trimmed by 3 bases and J by 1 base, leaving 12 bases between them. The CDR3 consists of 15 residues. CDR3 protein: CASSLAGQTQETQYF. CDR3 in DNA: TGTGCCAGCAGCTTGGCGGGACAGACCCAAGAGACCCAGTACTTC.

This chain joins TRBV23-1 and TRBJ2-1; no reliable D call. Being an ORF, TRBV23-1 has a function that is uncertain. Trimming cost V 6 bases and J 4 bases, with 10 bases left between them. The CDR3 runs 13 residues. CDR3 loop: CASRTIEYNEQFF. CDR3 DNA sequence: TGCGCCAGCAGGACAATAGAGTACAATGAGCAGTTCTTC.

The rearrangement joins TRBV18 to TRBJ2-7; TRBD1 might be the D (6 bases). The CDR3 is 17 residues long. Germline V gene sequence: CDR1 KGHSH, CDR2 LQKENI. Deletions cut 6 bases from V and 3 bases from J, with 24 bases between. The CDR3 DNA is TGTGCCAGCTCCCGGGCCAAACAGGGCGGAAACTACTACGAGCAGTACTTC. Encoded protein: CASSRAKQGGNYYEQYF.

The gene calls are TRBV9 and TRBJ2-2, with D uncertain. V was pared by 4 bases and J by 1 base, with 14 bases between. The CDR3 is made up of 16 amino acids. Per germline, CDR1 SGDLS and CDR2 YYNGEE. The chain's CDR3 is CASSPMTRRNTGELFF. The CDR3 DNA sequence: TGTGCCAGCAGCCCTATGACTCGCAGGAACACCGGGGAGCTGTTTTTT.

V usage is TRBV25-1 and J usage is TRBJ2-1; D remains ambiguous. V was trimmed by 2 bases and J by 6 bases, leaving 8 bases between them. From germline, CDR1 is MGHDK and CDR2 SYGVNS. CDR3 length: 13 residues. The DNA for the CDR3 is TGTGCCAGCAGTGAAGGTAGATCCAATGAGCAGTTCTTC. It encodes CASSEGRSNEQFF.

The J gene is TRBJ1-1, the V gene TRBV16; TRBD1 is a possible D gene (5 bases). CDR1 is KGHSY, CDR2 FQNENV, per germline. V lost 0 bases, J lost 3 bases, and 8 bases lay in between. This CDR3 has 14 amino acids. CDR3 nucleotide sequence: TGTGCCAGCAGCCAATCGCGACAGTACACTGAAGCTTTCTTT. This encodes CASSQSRQYTEAFF. The full variable domain, rest sourced from reference TRBV16 and TRBJ1-1, is GEEVAQTPKHLVRGEGQKAKLYCAPIKGHSYVFWYQQVLKNEFKFLISFQNENVFDETGMPKERFSAKCLPNSPCSLEIQATKLEDSAVYFCASSQSRQYTEAFFGQGTRLTVV.

Worth noting for this clone: Compared with germline, one end of the junction differs, possibly owing to a read error. The chain recombines TRBV2 with TRBJ2-2, with a weak D call TRBD1 (6 bases). The germline gives CDR1 SNHLY, CDR2 FYNNEI. The length of the CDR3 is 14 residues. CDR3 nucleotide sequence: TGTGCCAGTAGTGGGGGCAGGAACACCGGGGAGCTGTTTTTT. Protein sequence: CASSGGRNTGELFF.

The chain is built from TRBV30 and TRBJ2-5, with D hard to call. Per germline, CDR1 GTSNPN and CDR2 SVGIG (reference sequence). The CDR3 runs 14 residues. V was trimmed by 5 bases and J by 2 bases, leaving 15 bases between them. DNA of the CDR3: TGTGCCTGGGCCCGAGTCGGCAGGCAAGAGACCCAGTACTTC. It is translated as CAWARVGRQETQYF.